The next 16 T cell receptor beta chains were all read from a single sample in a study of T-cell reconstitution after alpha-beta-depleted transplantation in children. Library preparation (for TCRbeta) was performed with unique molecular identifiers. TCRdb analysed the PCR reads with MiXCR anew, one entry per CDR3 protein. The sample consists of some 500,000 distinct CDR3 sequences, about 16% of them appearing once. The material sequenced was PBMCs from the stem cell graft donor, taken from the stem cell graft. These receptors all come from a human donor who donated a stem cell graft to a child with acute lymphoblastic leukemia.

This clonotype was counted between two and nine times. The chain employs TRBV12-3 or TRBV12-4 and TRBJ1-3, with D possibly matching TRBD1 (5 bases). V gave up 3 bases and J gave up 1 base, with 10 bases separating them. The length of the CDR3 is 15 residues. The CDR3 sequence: CASSLIQGSGNTIYF. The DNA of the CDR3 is TGTGCCAGCAGTTTGATCCAGGGTTCTGGAAACACCATATATTTT.

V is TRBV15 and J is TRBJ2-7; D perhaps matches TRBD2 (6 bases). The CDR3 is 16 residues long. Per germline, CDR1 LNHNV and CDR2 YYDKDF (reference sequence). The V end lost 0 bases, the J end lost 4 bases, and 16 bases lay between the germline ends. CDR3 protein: CATSRDPLKGRYEQYF. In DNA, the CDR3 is TGTGCCACCAGCAGAGATCCCCTCAAGGGGAGGTACGAGCAGTACTTC. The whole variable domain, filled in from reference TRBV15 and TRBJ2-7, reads DAMVIQNPRYQVTQFGKPVTLSCSQTLNHNVMYWYQQKSSQAPKLLFHYYDKDFNNEADTPDNFQSRRPNTSFCFLDIRSPGLGDTAMYLCATSRDPLKGRYEQYFGPGTRLTVT.

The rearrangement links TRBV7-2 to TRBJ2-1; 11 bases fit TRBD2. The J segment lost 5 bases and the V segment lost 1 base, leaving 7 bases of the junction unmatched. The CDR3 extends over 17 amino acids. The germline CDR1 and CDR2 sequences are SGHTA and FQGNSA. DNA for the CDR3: TGTGCCAGCAGCTTAGGAATTAGCGGGAGGGTGAACAATGAGCAGTTCTTC. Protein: CASSLGISGRVNNEQFF.

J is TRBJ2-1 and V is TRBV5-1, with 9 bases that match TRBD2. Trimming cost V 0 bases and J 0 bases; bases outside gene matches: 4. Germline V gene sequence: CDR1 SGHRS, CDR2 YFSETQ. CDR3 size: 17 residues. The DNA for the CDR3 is TGCGCCAGCAGCTTGGTCAGCGGGAGGTCCTCCTACAATGAGCAGTTCTTC. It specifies CASSLVSGRSSYNEQFF. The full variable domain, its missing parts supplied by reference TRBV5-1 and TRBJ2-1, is KAGVTQTPRYLIKTRGQQVTLSCSPISGHRSVSWYQQTPGQGLQFLFEYFSETQRNKGNFPGRFSGRQFSNSRSEMNVSTLELGDSALYLCASSLVSGRSSYNEQFFGPGTRLTVL.

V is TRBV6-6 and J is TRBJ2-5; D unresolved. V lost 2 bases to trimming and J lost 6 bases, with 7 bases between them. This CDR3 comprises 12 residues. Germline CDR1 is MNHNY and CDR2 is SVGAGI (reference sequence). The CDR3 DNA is TGTGCCAGCAGTTACAGCAGACAGACCCAGTACTTC. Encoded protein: CASSYSRQTQYF.

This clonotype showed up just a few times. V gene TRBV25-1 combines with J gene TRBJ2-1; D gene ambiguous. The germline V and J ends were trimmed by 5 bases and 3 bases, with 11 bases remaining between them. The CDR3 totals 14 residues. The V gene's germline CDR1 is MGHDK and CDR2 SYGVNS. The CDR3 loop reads CASSIPGNYNEQFF. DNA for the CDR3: TGTGCCAGCAGTATTCCTGGTAACTACAATGAGCAGTTCTTC.

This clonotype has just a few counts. CDR3 nucleotide sequence: TGTGCCAGCAGCCGTACCCGGGGGTCCGGTACCCAGTACTTC. Amino acids: CASSRTRGSGTQYF. V gene TRBV11-2 combines with J gene TRBJ2-5, with TRBD2 as a possible D gene (6 bases). V dropped 5 bases and J dropped 8 bases, with 18 bases sitting between them. The germline V gene has CDR1 SGHAT and CDR2 FQNNGV. The CDR3 consists of 14 residues.

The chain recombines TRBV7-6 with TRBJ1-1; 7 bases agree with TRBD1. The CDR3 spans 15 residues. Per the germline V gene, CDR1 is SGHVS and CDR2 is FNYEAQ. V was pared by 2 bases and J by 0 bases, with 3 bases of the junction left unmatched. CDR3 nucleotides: TGTGCCAGCAGCTTATGGGACAGCGTGAACACTGAAGCTTTCTTT. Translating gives CASSLWDSVNTEAFF.

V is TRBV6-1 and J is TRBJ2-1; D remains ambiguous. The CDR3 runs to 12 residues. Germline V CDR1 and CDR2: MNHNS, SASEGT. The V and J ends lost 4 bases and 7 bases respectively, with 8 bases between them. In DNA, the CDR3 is TGTGCCAGCAGTGTCCTTTTAAATGAGCAGTTCTTC. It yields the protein CASSVLLNEQFF.

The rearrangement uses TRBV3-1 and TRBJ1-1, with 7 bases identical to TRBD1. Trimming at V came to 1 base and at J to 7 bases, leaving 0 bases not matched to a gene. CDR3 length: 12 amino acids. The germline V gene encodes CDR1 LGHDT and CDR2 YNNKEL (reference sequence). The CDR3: CASSQGQGEAFF. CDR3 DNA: TGTGCCAGCAGCCAAGGACAGGGTGAAGCTTTCTTT.

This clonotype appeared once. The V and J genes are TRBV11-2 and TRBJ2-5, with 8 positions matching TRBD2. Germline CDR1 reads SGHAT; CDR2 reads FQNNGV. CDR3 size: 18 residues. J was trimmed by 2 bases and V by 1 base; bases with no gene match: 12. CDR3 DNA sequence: TGTGCCAGCAGCTTAGGATGGTCTAGCGGGCATTCTCAAGAGACCCAGTACTTC. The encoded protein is CASSLGWSSGHSQETQYF.

For the CDR3, the DNA is TGTGCCAGCAGCTTATCCTCAGGGAGACAGCTTTACGAGCAGTACTTC. Its protein product is CASSLSSGRQLYEQYF. The chain has TRBV7-3 and TRBJ2-7, with D perhaps TRBD1 or TRBD2 (5 bases each). From germline, CDR1 is SGHTA and CDR2 FQGTGA. V lost 2 bases and J 4 bases, leaving 18 bases between the germline ends. This CDR3 has 16 residues.

CDR3 sequence reads: CSASVGEGTEAFF. CDR3 nucleotides: TGCAGTGCTTCCGTCGGCGAAGGCACTGAAGCTTTCTTT. V and J are TRBV20-1 and TRBJ1-1; the D is unclear. V lost 5 bases, J lost 4 bases, and 14 bases lay in between. The CDR3 length is 13 residues. Germline values: CDR1 DFQATT, CDR2 SNEGSKA (reference sequence).

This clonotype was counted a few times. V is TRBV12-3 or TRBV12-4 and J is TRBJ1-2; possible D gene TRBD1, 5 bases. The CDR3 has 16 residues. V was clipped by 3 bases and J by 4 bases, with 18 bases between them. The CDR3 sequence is CASSLGGPIGPYGYTF. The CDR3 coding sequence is TGTGCCAGCAGTTTGGGGGGACCCATCGGTCCCTATGGCTACACCTTC.

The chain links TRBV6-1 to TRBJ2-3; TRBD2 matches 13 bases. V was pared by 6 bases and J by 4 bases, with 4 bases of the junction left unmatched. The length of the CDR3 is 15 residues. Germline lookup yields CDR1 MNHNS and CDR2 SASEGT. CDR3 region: CASRLAGGDPDTQYF. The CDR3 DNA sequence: TGTGCCAGCAGACTAGCGGGAGGGGATCCAGATACGCAGTATTTT.

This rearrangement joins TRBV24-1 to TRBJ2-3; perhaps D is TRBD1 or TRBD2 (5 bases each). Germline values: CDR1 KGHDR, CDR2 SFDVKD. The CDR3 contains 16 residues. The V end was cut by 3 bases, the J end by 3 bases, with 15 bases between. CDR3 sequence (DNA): TGTGCCACCAGTGATCCCGGCGCAGGGAGTACAGATACGCAGTATTTT. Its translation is CATSDPGAGSTDTQYF.